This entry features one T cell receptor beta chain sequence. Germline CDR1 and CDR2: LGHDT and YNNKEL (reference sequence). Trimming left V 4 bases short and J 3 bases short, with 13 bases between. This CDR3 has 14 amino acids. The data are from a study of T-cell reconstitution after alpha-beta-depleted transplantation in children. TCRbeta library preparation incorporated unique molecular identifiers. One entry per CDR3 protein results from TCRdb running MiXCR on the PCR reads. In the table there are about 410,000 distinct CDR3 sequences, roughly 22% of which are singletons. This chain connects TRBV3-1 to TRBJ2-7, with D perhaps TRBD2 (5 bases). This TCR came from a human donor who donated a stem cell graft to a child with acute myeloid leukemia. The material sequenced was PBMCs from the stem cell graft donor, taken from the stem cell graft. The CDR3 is CASSPTRARYEQYF. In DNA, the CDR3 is TGTGCCAGCAGCCCCACTAGAGCGCGCTACGAGCAGTACTTC.